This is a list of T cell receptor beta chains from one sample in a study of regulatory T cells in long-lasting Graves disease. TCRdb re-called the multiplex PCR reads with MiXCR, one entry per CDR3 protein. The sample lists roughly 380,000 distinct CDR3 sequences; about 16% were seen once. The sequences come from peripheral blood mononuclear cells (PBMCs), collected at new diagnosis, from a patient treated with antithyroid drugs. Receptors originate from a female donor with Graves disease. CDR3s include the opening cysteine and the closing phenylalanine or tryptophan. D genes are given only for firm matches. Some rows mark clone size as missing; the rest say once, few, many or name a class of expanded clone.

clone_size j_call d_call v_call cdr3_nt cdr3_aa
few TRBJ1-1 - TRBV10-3 TGTGCCATCAGTGTCGGAATGAACACTGAAGCTTTCTTT CAISVGMNTEAFF
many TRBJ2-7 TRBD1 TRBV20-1 TGCAGTGCTGGGAGGGACAGGGGCATCACCTACGAGCAGTACTTC CSAGRDRGITYEQYF
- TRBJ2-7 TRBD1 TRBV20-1 TGCAGTGCCATCCCTGGACAGGGAAGGGAGCAGTACTTC CSAIPGQGREQYF
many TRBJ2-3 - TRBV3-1 TGTGCCAGCAGCCAAGACTTCACCGGTGTCACAGATACGCAGTATTTT CASSQDFTGVTDTQYF
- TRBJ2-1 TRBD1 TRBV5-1 TGCGCCAGCAGCTTGGGGACAGGGGCTGGTGAGCAGTTCTTC CASSLGTGAGEQFF
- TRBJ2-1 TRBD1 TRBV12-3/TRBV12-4 TGTGCCAGCAGTTTAGACTGGACAGGGGAATACAATGAGCAGTTCTTC CASSLDWTGEYNEQFF
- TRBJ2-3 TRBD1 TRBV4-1 TGCGCCAGCAGCCCCCTCGGGACAGGGATTGATACGCAGTATTTT CASSPLGTGIDTQYF
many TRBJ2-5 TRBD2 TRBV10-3 TGTGCCACCTTGCGGGACATAGGGGCGGGACTAGCGGTCCAAGAGACCCAGTACTTC CATLRDIGAGLAVQETQYF
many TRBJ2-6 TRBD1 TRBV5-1 TGCGCCAGCAGCGCATCTCCAGGGGGCTCTGGGGCCAACGTCCTGACTTTC CASSASPGGSGANVLTF
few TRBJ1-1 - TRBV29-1 TGCAGCGTTTGGGGGGGAACTGAAGCTTTCTTT CSVWGGTEAFF
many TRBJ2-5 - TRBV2 TGTGCCAGCAGTGAAGCCAGTGCAGGGAGCAAGACCCAGTACTTC CASSEASAGSKTQYF
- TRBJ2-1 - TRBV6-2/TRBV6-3 TGTGCCAGCAGTGAAGGCCCTGGGGGGGCAGGGGAGCAGTTCTTC CASSEGPGGAGEQFF
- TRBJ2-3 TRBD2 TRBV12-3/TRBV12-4 TGTGCCGGCCCCCGCGGGGGGGCTGATACGCAGTATTTT CAGPRGGADTQYF
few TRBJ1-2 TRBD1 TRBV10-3 TGTGCCACCAAGCCGGGACAGGGGGACTACTATGGCTACACCTTC CATKPGQGDYYGYTF
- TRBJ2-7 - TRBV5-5 TGTGCCAGCAGCTTGACAAGACCCGTGAACGAGCAGTACTTC CASSLTRPVNEQYF
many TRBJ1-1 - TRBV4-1 TGTGCCAGCAGCCAAAACAGCGAGAACACTGAAGCTTTCTTT CASSQNSENTEAFF
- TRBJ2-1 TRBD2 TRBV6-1 TGTGCCAGCAGTGGGGGACTAGCGGGAGGACGCGAGGATGAGCAGTTCTTC CASSGGLAGGREDEQFF
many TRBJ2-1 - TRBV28 TGTGCCAGCAGTTTCACCGTGCGTGAGCAGTTCTTC CASSFTVREQFF
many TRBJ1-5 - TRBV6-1 TGTGCCAGCAGTCCGCTAGGGAGCTATCAGCCCCAGCATTTT CASSPLGSYQPQHF
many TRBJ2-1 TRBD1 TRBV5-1 TGCGCCAGCAGCAGTACCGGGACAGGAAAACTCTCCTACAATGAGCAGTTCTTC CASSSTGTGKLSYNEQFF
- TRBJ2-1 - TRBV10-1 TGCGCCAGCAGTGAGGCCAGGACCTACAATGAGCAGTTCTTC CASSEARTYNEQFF
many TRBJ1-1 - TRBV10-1 TGCGCCAGCAGTGTTAGGGGGGAATTCACTGAAGCTTTCTTT CASSVRGEFTEAFF
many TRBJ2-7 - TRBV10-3 TGTGCCATCAGTGACCTACGGGGGTCCTACGAGCAGTACTTC CAISDLRGSYEQYF
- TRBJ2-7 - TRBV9 TGTGCCAGCAGCAAAGGGGGGGACGGGACCTACGAGCAGTACTTC CASSKGGDGTYEQYF
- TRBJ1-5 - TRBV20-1 TGCAGTGCCGCCGGTTGGGGGGGCTATAGCAATCAGCCCCAGCATTTT CSAAGWGGYSNQPQHF
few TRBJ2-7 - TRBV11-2 TGTGCCAGCAGCTTAGGGAGCCCGTTGTGGGAGCAGTACTTC CASSLGSPLWEQYF
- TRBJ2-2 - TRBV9 TGTGCCAGCAGCGTAGATCAGGGATGGAACACCGGGGAGCTGTTTTTT CASSVDQGWNTGELFF
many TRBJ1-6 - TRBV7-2 TGTGCCAGCAGCCGCAGCAATTCACCCCTCCACTTT CASSRSNSPLHF
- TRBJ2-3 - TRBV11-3 TGTGCCAGCAGCTCGGAGTTTCCCGATACGCAGTATTTT CASSSEFPDTQYF
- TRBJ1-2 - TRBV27 TGTGCCAGCGCGACGGGCCCAGAGGGCTATGGCTACACCTTC CASATGPEGYGYTF
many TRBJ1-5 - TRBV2 TGTGCCAGCAAAGGGCAGGGACAGCCCCAGCATTTT CASKGQGQPQHF
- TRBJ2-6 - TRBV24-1 TGTGCCACCAGCCACCGGCGACCCTCTGGGGCCAACGTCCTGACTTTC CATSHRRPSGANVLTF
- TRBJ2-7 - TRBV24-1 TGTGCCACCAGTGTTAACGAGGATGTCTACGAGCAGTACTTC CATSVNEDVYEQYF
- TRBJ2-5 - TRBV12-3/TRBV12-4 TGTGCCAGCAATAGGGCAGGGGGGTTGGAGACCCAGTACTTC CASNRAGGLETQYF
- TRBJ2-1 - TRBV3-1 TGTGCCAGCAGCCAACCCTTACGGGGCCTGAGCTCCTACAATGAGCAGTCCTTC CASSQPLRGLSSYNEQSF
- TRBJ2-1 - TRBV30 TGTGCCTGGTCGGGAACCTCCTACAATGAGCAGTTCTTC CAWSGTSYNEQFF
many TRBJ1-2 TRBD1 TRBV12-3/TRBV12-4 TGTGCCAGCAGTTCCGGGACAGAACTCCGCTACACCTTC CASSSGTELRYTF
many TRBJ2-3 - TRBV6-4 TGTGCCACGCGATCCCAGGGTTCGGGCACAGATACGCAGTATTTT CATRSQGSGTDTQYF
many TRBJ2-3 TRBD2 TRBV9 TGTGCCAGCAGCGTACCTCTAGCGGGGGCGGGAGATACGCAGTATTTT CASSVPLAGAGDTQYF
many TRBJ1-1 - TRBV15 TGTGCCACCAGCAGAGTGACCCCTCCGGGGACTGAAGCTTTCTTT CATSRVTPPGTEAFF
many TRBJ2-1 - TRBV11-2 TGTGCCAGCAGCTTAGGGGGTTCGGGGTTAATGTTCTACAATGAGCAGTTCTTC CASSLGGSGLMFYNEQFF
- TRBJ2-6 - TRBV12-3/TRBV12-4 TGTGCCAGCAGCTCTCCTCCTAGGGGGGCTGGGGCCAACGTCCTGACTTTC CASSSPPRGAGANVLTF
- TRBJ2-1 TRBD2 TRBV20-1 TGCAGTGCTAGATACGGTCTAGCGGGGATCAATGAGCAGTTCTTC CSARYGLAGINEQFF
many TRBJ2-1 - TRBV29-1 TGCAGCGTTGTCAAGTCTGAGCAGTTCTTC CSVVKSEQFF
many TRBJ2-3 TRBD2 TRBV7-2 TGTGCCAGCAGCTTAGGACTAGCGGAAGATACGCAGTATTTT CASSLGLAEDTQYF
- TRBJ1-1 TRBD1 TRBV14 TGTGCCAGCAGCCAAGATTTTTGGGACAGGGGGCGTCTAACCCCGAACACTGAAGCTTTCTTT CASSQDFWDRGRLTPNTEAFF
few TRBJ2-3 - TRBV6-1 TGTGCCAGCATTGACGAGGGAGATACGCAGTATTTT CASIDEGDTQYF
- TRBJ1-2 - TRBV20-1 TGCAGTGCCGCGGCGGCAGGGTCGGACTATGGCTACACCTTC CSAAAAGSDYGYTF
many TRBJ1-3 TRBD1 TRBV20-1 TGCAGTGCTAGGGGGACAGGGGGGTACACCATATATTTT CSARGTGGYTIYF
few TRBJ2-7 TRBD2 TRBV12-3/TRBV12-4 TGTGCCAGCAGAGGACCCGGGACTAGCGGGAGGGCCTCCTCCTACGAGCAGTACTTC CASRGPGTSGRASSYEQYF
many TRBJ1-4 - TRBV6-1 TGTGCCAGCAGTCTCATCGGGAGCAATGTTGCAACTAATGAAAAACTGTTTTTT CASSLIGSNVATNEKLFF
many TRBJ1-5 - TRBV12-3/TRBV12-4 TGTGCCAGCAGTTTGGGAGGACAGAACAATCAGCCCCAGCATTTT CASSLGGQNNQPQHF
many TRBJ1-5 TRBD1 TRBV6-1 TGTGCCAGCAGGCGGGCAACGCCAGGGGGCCGGGATCAGCCCCAGCATTTT CASRRATPGGRDQPQHF
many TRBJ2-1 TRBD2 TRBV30 TGTGCCTGGAGTGTAGTACTAGCGGGAGGCAATGAGCAGTTCTTC CAWSVVLAGGNEQFF